The rows below give T cell receptor beta chains drawn from one sample of a study of identical twins. Each CDR3 protein gets one entry after TCRdb re-called the 5' RACE reads with MiXCR. This sample has a few hundred thousand distinct CDR3 sequences, with around a tenth found just once. The sample also formed part of further work on yellow fever vaccine responses in identical twins.

Sequences were obtained from PBMCs. These receptors were obtained from a young woman in good health. Each CDR3 is given with its conserved first and last residue. A D gene is named only where the DNA matches it firmly. Size tells how often a clone was seen (once, few, many) or the class of an expanded clone, and some rows leave it out.

J	D	V	size	DNA	CDR3
TRBJ2-5	-	TRBV12-3/TRBV12-4	-	TGTGCCAGCAGTTTTATCACCCCCGGCGCGGGGGAGACCCAGTACTTC	CASSFITPGAGETQYF
TRBJ1-2	-	TRBV3-1	-	TGTGCCAGCAGCCAATTGGCAGGGAGCCGTAACTATGGCTACACCTTC	CASSQLAGSRNYGYTF
TRBJ1-5	-	TRBV20-1	many	TGCAGTGCTAGACTTGAAGAGCGACGCAATCAGCCCCAGCATTTT	CSARLEERRNQPQHF
TRBJ2-1	-	TRBV10-3	-	TGTGCCATCAGCGGAGCTGAAAGCTCCTACAATGAGCAGTTCTTC	CAISGAESSYNEQFF
TRBJ2-5	TRBD2	TRBV4-1	few	TGCGCCAGCAGCCAAGCCCCTAGCGGGGGGCCCCAAGAGACCCAGTACTTC	CASSQAPSGGPQETQYF
TRBJ2-6	-	TRBV7-2	-	TGTGCCAGCAGTTCGGGGCCGGGGATCTCTGGGGCCAACGTCCTGACTTTC	CASSSGPGISGANVLTF
TRBJ2-2	-	TRBV5-1	many	TGCGCCAGCATTTTTAAACTGACAGCGAACACCGGGGAGCTGTTTTTT	CASIFKLTANTGELFF
TRBJ1-2	TRBD1	TRBV3-1	few	TGTGCCAGCAGCCAGCTGACAGGGAACTATGGCTACACCTTC	CASSQLTGNYGYTF
TRBJ2-3	-	TRBV9	many	TGTGCCAGCAGCGTAGGGATTAGCCAGAGGACAGATACGCAGTATTTT	CASSVGISQRTDTQYF
TRBJ2-2	-	TRBV7-9	few	TGTGCCAGCAGCTTCAGGAGAGGGGGCGGGGACACCGGGGAGCTGTTTTTT	CASSFRRGGGDTGELFF
TRBJ2-6	-	TRBV7-8	many	TGTGCCAGCAGCTCTCAGTCATTTCTCTCTGGGGCCAACGTCCTGACTTTC	CASSSQSFLSGANVLTF
TRBJ2-7	-	TRBV29-1	few	TGCAGCGTTTCTGTGTCCTCCTACGAGCAGTACTTC	CSVSVSSYEQYF
TRBJ2-1	TRBD2	TRBV3-1	few	TGTGCCAGCAGCCGATCACTAGCGGGGGGGCCTTGGAATGAGCAGTTCTTC	CASSRSLAGGPWNEQFF
TRBJ2-7	-	TRBV7-7	many	TGTGCTAGCAGCTCCGGGGACGGCTACGAGCAGTACTTC	CASSSGDGYEQYF
TRBJ2-1	-	TRBV27	-	TGTGCCAGCAGGTGGGACGCAGCTTACAATGAGCAGTTCTTC	CASRWDAAYNEQFF
TRBJ2-3	-	TRBV12-3/TRBV12-4	few	TGTGCCAGCAGTTTAACCCGACGGCCCGCTGGCACAGATACGCAGTATTTT	CASSLTRRPAGTDTQYF
TRBJ2-5	-	TRBV5-6	many	TGTGCCAGCAGCTTGGTGTACGCCGAGGAGGAGACCCAGTACTTC	CASSLVYAEEETQYF
TRBJ2-7	-	TRBV7-9	-	TGTGCCAGCAGCTTAGGGTCCCTTTCCTACGAGCAGTACTTC	CASSLGSLSYEQYF
TRBJ2-2	-	TRBV10-3	many	TGTGCCATCAGGGGGGGCGCGAACACCGGGGAGCTGTTTTTT	CAIRGGANTGELFF
TRBJ2-7	TRBD2	TRBV10-3	many	TGTGCCATCAGAGGACTAGCAACCCTCTCCGAGCAGTACTTC	CAIRGLATLSEQYF
TRBJ2-1	TRBD1	TRBV5-1	-	TGCGCCAGCAGCTTGCCCCGGACAGGGAACTACAATGAGCAGTTCTTC	CASSLPRTGNYNEQFF
TRBJ2-5	-	TRBV20-1	few	TGCAGTGCCTCGCCCAATCAAGAGACCCAGTACTTC	CSASPNQETQYF
TRBJ2-7	TRBD1	TRBV12-3/TRBV12-4	-	TGTGCCAGCAGCTTAGGGGGCGCTGGGTCCTACGAGCAGTACTTC	CASSLGGAGSYEQYF
TRBJ2-7	-	TRBV4-3	-	TGCGCCAGCAGCCAAGATAGGGGGAACTCCTACGAGCAGTACTTC	CASSQDRGNSYEQYF
TRBJ2-2	-	TRBV29-1	many	TGCAGCGCCTCAGGGTCCAAACCCGGGGAGCTGTTTTTT	CSASGSKPGELFF
TRBJ2-7	TRBD1	TRBV27	-	TGTGCCAGCGGGACAGGGCCCTACGAGCAGTACTTC	CASGTGPYEQYF
TRBJ2-5	-	TRBV10-3	-	TGTGCCATCAAATCCGAGAAAGAGACCCAGTACTTC	CAIKSEKETQYF
TRBJ2-1	TRBD1	TRBV24-1	many	TGTGCCACCAGTGATCCTCCTACTATGACAGGGGGCAAAAATGAGCAGTTCTTC	CATSDPPTMTGGKNEQFF
TRBJ1-5	-	TRBV4-2	many	TGTGCCAGCAGCCAAGATTATCGGGGAGGAGGTAATCAGCCCCAGCATTTT	CASSQDYRGGGNQPQHF
TRBJ1-6	TRBD1	TRBV20-1	many	TGCAGTGCTGGGGACAGCCGCTCCTATAATTCACCCCTCCACTTT	CSAGDSRSYNSPLHF
TRBJ2-7	-	TRBV5-5	few	TGTGCCAGCAGCTTCCAGACAGTAAGCTACGAGCAGTACTTC	CASSFQTVSYEQYF
TRBJ1-2	TRBD1	TRBV2	-	TGTGCCAGCAGTAAAGGCGCAGGGGGGAACTATGGCTACACCTTC	CASSKGAGGNYGYTF
TRBJ2-5	TRBD1	TRBV25-1	many	TGTGCCAGCAGTGTAGGTGGACAGGTCCGGACCGGGGCCCAGTACTTC	CASSVGGQVRTGAQYF